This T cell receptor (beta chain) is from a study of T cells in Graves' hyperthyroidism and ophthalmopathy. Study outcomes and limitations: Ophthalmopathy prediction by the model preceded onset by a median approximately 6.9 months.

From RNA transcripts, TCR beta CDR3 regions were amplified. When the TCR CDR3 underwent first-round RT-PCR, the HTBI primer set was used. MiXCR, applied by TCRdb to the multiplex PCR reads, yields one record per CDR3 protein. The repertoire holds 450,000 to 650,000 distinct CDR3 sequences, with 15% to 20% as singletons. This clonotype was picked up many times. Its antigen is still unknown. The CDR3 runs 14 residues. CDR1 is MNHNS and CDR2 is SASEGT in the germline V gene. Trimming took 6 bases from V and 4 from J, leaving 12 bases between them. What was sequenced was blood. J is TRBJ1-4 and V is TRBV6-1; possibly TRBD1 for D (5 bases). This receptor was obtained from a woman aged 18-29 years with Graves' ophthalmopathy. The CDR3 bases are TGTGCCAGCAGCGCCGGGGGGGATAATGAAAAACTGTTTTTT. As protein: CASSAGGDNEKLFF.